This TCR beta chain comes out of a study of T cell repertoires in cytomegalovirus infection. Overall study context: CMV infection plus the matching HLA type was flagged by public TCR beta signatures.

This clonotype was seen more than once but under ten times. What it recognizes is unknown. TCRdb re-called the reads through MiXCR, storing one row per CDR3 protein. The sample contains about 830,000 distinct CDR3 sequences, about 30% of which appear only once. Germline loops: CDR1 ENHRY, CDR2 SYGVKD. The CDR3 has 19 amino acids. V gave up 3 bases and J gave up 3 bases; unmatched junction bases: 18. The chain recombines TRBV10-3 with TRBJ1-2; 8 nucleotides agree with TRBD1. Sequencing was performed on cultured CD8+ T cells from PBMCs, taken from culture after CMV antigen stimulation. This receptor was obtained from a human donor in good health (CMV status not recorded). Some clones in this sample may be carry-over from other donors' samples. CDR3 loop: CAISEFLRDRGRADYGYTF. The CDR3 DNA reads TGTGCCATCAGTGAATTTTTGAGAGACAGGGGACGGGCCGACTATGGCTACACCTTC.